Shown below are 24 T cell receptor beta chains from a single sample sequenced in a study of blood T cells in healthy people across ages. With a J-beta primer mix and a sample-barcoded 5' primer, a second PCR ran roughly 6 to 12 cycles. TCRdb reprocessed the 5' RACE reads via MiXCR and lists one record per CDR3 protein. The sample carries roughly 1,700,000 distinct CDR3 sequences, about 30% recorded once. The material sequenced was blood. The source of these receptors is a woman aged 25 to 45 in good health.

This clonotype has at least ten counts. The V gene is TRBV9, the J gene TRBJ2-7, with TRBD1 matching 7 bases. CDR1 SGDLS and CDR2 YYNGEE come from the germline V gene. The V segment lost 7 bases and the J segment 5 bases; nucleotides outside the gene matches: 6. This CDR3 contains 12 residues. The CDR3 DNA follows: TGTGCCAGCGATACAGGGGCCCACGAGCAGTACTTC. Residues: CASDTGAHEQYF.

V and J are TRBV15 and TRBJ2-1; D remains ambiguous. Trimming shortened V by 5 bases and J by 10 bases, and 21 bases separated the two germline ends. Germline-derived CDR1 and CDR2 are LNHNV and YYDKDF (reference sequence). The CDR3 extends over 15 amino acids. CDR3 amino acids: CATSPRALGSYEQFF. In DNA, the CDR3 is TGTGCCACCAGCCCTAGGGCCCTCGGGTCCTACGAGCAGTTCTTC.

V usage is TRBV12-3 or TRBV12-4 and J usage is TRBJ1-5, with 8 bases matching TRBD1. The trim removed 3 bases at V and 4 bases at J, leaving 11 bases unmatched. The CDR3 runs to 17 residues. The CDR3 spells CASSLGQGAISNQPQHF. The CDR3 DNA reads TGTGCCAGCAGTTTGGGGCAGGGGGCCATCAGTAATCAGCCCCAGCATTTT.

This clonotype was found many times. The CDR3 is CSVETSGRSNTQYF. The CDR3 DNA sequence: TGCAGCGTTGAGACTAGCGGGAGATCGAATACGCAGTATTTT. This chain uses TRBV29-1 with TRBJ2-3, with 12 bases lining up with TRBD2. This CDR3 spans 14 amino acids. The germline gives CDR1 SQVTM, CDR2 ANQGSEA. With 3 bases clipped from V and 7 bases from J, the junction kept 5 bases outside the gene matches.

This clonotype was detected only a few times. The germline gene is not matched at one end of the junction; a read error may be the cause. V and J are TRBV7-2 and TRBJ1-5; the D gene is possibly TRBD1 (6 bases). Germline V gene data show CDR1 as SGHTA and CDR2 as FQGNSA. The CDR3 spans 16 residues. CDR3 coding DNA: TGTGCCAGCAGTTTAGACCCAAACAGGGTAGGTCAGCCCCAGCATTTT. Its protein product is CASSLDPNRVGQPQHF.

This clonotype was counted a few times. The rearrangement uses TRBV7-2 and TRBJ1-5; D possibly corresponds to TRBD1 (5 bases). From germline, CDR1 is SGHTA and CDR2 FQGNSA. Trimming shortened V by 3 bases and J by 0 bases, and 9 bases separated the two germline ends. The CDR3 length is 15 residues. The CDR3 sequence is CASSFRGYSNQPQHF. CDR3 DNA sequence: TGTGCCAGCAGCTTTCGGGGGTATAGCAATCAGCCCCAGCATTTT.

This sequence joins TRBV5-1 and TRBJ2-3; no clear D gene. V was trimmed by 6 bases and J by 1 base, leaving 12 bases between them. The CDR3 contains 14 residues. Germline CDR1 is SGHRS and CDR2 is YFSETQ. DNA of the CDR3: TGCGCCAGCAAGTTACAACCACGCACAGATACGCAGTATTTT. Translation: CASKLQPRTDTQYF.

The table lists this clonotype with a few counts. This rearrangement joins TRBV28 to TRBJ2-3; 8 nucleotides agree with TRBD2. CDR1 is MDHEN and CDR2 is SYDVKM in the germline V gene. Trimming cost V 5 bases and J 0 bases; bases outside gene matches: 13. This CDR3 contains 18 residues. CDR3 amino acids: CASSPWVAGRTSTDTQYF. The CDR3 bases are TGTGCCAGCAGTCCCTGGGTAGCGGGGAGGACTAGCACAGATACGCAGTATTTT. Variable domain in full (rest from reference TRBV28 and TRBJ2-3): DVKVTQSSRYLVKRTGEKVFLECVQDMDHENMFWYRQDPGLGLRLIYFSYDVKMKEKGDIPEGYSVSREKKERFSLILESASTNQTSMYLCASSPWVAGRTSTDTQYFGPGTRLTVL.

A few counts support this clonotype. The chain carries TRBV28 and TRBJ1-1; D remains ambiguous. Germline loops: CDR1 MDHEN, CDR2 SYDVKM. Trimming removed 6 bases at V and 10 bases at J, with 21 bases between. This CDR3 comprises 14 residues. The CDR3 bases are TGTGCCAGCAGGAGTGGGGTAGTACCCGGAGGAGCTTTCTTT. Translation: CASRSGVVPGGAFF.

This clonotype was seen a few times. This sequence joins TRBV5-1 and TRBJ1-1; D gene ambiguous. The CDR3 runs to 14 residues. Deletions cut 1 base from V and 0 bases from J, with 7 bases between. The germline gives CDR1 SGHRS, CDR2 YFSETQ. In nucleotides, the CDR3 is TGCGCCAGCAGCTTGAGCCTAATGAACACTGAAGCTTTCTTT. Encoded protein: CASSLSLMNTEAFF.

This clonotype was seen only a few times. The chain combines TRBV28 with TRBJ2-2, with 7 bases identical to TRBD1. V lost 2 bases to trimming and J lost 6 bases; unmatched junction nucleotides: 6. Germline lookup yields CDR1 MDHEN and CDR2 SYDVKM. The CDR3 sequence is 15 residues long. The CDR3 DNA sequence: TGTGCCAGCAGTTTAACAGGGGCCTTGTCCGGGGAGCTGTTTTTT. Its protein is CASSLTGALSGELFF.

This clonotype was seen a few times. The rearrangement uses TRBV28 and TRBJ1-2; weak D call: TRBD1 (6 bases). V was trimmed by 7 bases and J by 6 bases, leaving 12 bases between them. The length of the CDR3 is 12 residues. Looked up from germline, CDR1 is MDHEN and CDR2 is SYDVKM. DNA for the CDR3: TGTGCCAGCAAATCCGGGGGCGATGGCTACACCTTC. The encoded protein is CASKSGGDGYTF.

In its sample, this clonotype was seen a few times. The chain recombines TRBV29-1 with TRBJ2-3; 9 nucleotides align to TRBD1. CDR1 and CDR2 (germline): SQVTM, ANQGSEA. The CDR3 runs to 15 residues. The V segment lost 6 bases and the J segment 6 bases; nucleotides outside the gene matches: 13. CDR3: CSVSNPGTGRDTQYF. The CDR3 DNA sequence: TGCAGCGTGAGCAATCCCGGGACAGGGAGGGATACGCAGTATTTT.

This chain links TRBV28 with TRBJ2-7, with D unclear. CDR3 length: 14 amino acids. CDR1 MDHEN and CDR2 SYDVKM come from the germline V gene. Trimming cost V 9 bases and J 0 bases, with 15 bases left between them. The DNA of the CDR3 is TGTGCCAGACCAGGAGCACCGAGCTCCTACGAGCAGTACTTC. It is translated as CARPGAPSSYEQYF.

This clonotype was detected a few times. CDR3 bases: TGTGCCAGCAGAGGGGACAGGGCCTCCTACAATGAGCAGTTCTTC. Its translation is CASRGDRASYNEQFF. The genes are TRBV7-2 and TRBJ2-1, with 9 bases aligning to TRBD1. V was pared by 6 bases and J by 0 bases, with 3 bases of the junction left unmatched. Germline CDR1 SGHTA, CDR2 FQGNSA. The CDR3 loop spans 15 amino acids.

The chain joins TRBV7-2 to TRBJ2-7, with a possible D match to TRBD2 (5 bases). Germline values: CDR1 SGHTA, CDR2 FQGNSA. Trimming pared 0 bases from V and 1 base from J, leaving 7 bases between. CDR3 size: 14 residues. CDR3: CASSLARTSYEQYF. The CDR3 DNA follows: TGTGCCAGCAGCTTAGCCCGGACTTCCTACGAGCAGTACTTC.

On this clonotype itself: A junction end diverges from the germline sequence, so it may reflect a read error. The V gene is TRBV5-1, the J gene TRBJ2-1; D is ambiguous. CDR3 length: 11 residues. The germline V gene encodes CDR1 SGHRS and CDR2 YFSETQ. The CDR3 DNA is TGCACCAGCAGAAACGGTCCAGAGCAGTTCTTC. Protein product: CTSRNGPEQFF.

Only a few counts were recorded for this clonotype. This chain joins TRBV29-1 and TRBJ2-7; TRBD1 matches 11 bases. Germline loops: CDR1 SQVTM, CDR2 ANQGSEA. The CDR3 has 13 amino acids. V gave up 6 bases and J gave up 6 bases; unmatched junction bases: 7. Here the CDR3 DNA reads TGCAGCGTGACCGGGACAGGGGGACTCGAGCAGTACTTC. As protein: CSVTGTGGLEQYF.

This clonotype was detected only a few times. The chain couples TRBV12-5 to TRBJ2-1; possible D gene TRBD1, 7 bases. CDR1 LGHNT and CDR2 FRNRAP come from the germline V gene. V lost 5 bases and J lost 5, with 37 bases in between. The CDR3 consists of 22 residues. CDR3 in DNA: TGTGCTAGTGGTCCGAAATGGAGGGGGCTAGCACAGCGGCGGGGCAACAACAATGAGCAGTTCTTC. Amino acids: CASGPKWRGLAQRRGNNNEQFF.

The table lists this clonotype with many counts. The chain couples TRBV12-5 to TRBJ2-1, with TRBD2 identical over 13 bases. In germline, CDR1 is LGHNT, CDR2 FRNRAP. The CDR3 sequence is 18 residues long. The V segment lost 0 bases and the J segment 5 bases; nucleotides outside the gene matches: 7. This CDR3 reads CASGLVGTSGKSNNEQFF. CDR3 sequence (DNA): TGTGCTAGTGGTTTGGTGGGGACTAGCGGGAAGAGTAACAATGAGCAGTTCTTC.

The V and J genes are TRBV20-1 and TRBJ2-7; 9 positions agree with TRBD2. CDR1 is DFQATT and CDR2 is SNEGSKA in the germline V gene (reference sequence). This CDR3 is 16 amino acids long. V lost 1 base to trimming and J lost 3 bases; unmatched junction nucleotides: 10. CDR3 DNA: TGCAGTGCTAGAGGGGACCCGGCGACTAGCGGCTACGAGCAGTACTTC. As protein: CSARGDPATSGYEQYF.

V is TRBV5-1 and J is TRBJ2-2; D may be TRBD1 (5 bases). Germline CDR1 reads SGHRS; CDR2 reads YFSETQ. With 0 bases removed from V and 4 bases from J, the gap between germline ends came to 7 bases. CDR3 size: 14 residues. The DNA for the CDR3 is TGCGCCAGCAGCTTGGGCAGGGTCACCGGGGAGCTGTTTTTT. It is translated as CASSLGRVTGELFF.

This chain links TRBV2 with TRBJ2-4, with unresolved D. There are 13 residues in the CDR3. Trimming cost V 5 bases and J 2 bases, with 7 bases left between them. Germline V gene sequence: CDR1 SNHLY, CDR2 FYNNEI. The chain's CDR3 is CASSLGSKNIQYF. DNA for the CDR3: TGTGCCAGCAGTCTAGGTTCCAAAAACATTCAGTACTTC.

This clonotype was detected a few times. A read error may explain this, as a much larger clone is one base away. The chain carries TRBV5-4 and TRBJ2-6; tentatively, D is TRBD1 (5 bases). Germline loops: CDR1 SGHNT, CDR2 YYREEE (reference sequence). This CDR3 comprises 17 residues. V was clipped by 4 bases and J by 1 base, with 15 bases between them. DNA of the CDR3: TGTGCCAGCAGCCCGGACAATGGGGTGTCTGGGGCCAACGTCCTGACTTTC. Its protein is CASSPDNGVSGANVLTF.